The rows below give T cell receptor beta chains drawn from one sample of a study of blood T cells in healthy people across ages. TCRdb independently ran MiXCR on the 5' RACE reads; one entry per CDR3 protein. Altogether some 640,000 distinct CDR3 sequences are present, around 49% being singletons, with the ten largest covering roughly 30%. Sequencing used blood. Source of these receptors: a woman between 55 and 75 years old in good health. Each CDR3 is given with its conserved first and last residue. A D gene is named only where the DNA matches it firmly. The size of a clone is reported for some rows only, either as once, few or many, or as a class for expanded clones.

.,TRBJ2-7,.,TRBV20-1,CSARFGALYDEQYF,TGCAGTGCTAGATTCGGAGCGTTATATGACGAGCAGTACTTC
.,TRBJ1-4,.,TRBV30,CAWSPPGEKLFF,TGTGCCTGGAGCCCTCCCGGGGAAAAACTGTTTTTT
.,TRBJ2-7,.,TRBV27,CASSGPRDAYYEQYF,TGTGCCAGCAGTGGTCCCCGGGACGCCTACTACGAGCAGTACTTC
TRBD2,TRBJ2-7,few,TRBV27,CASSRERDYEQYF,TGTGCCAGCAGCCGCGAGCGGGACTACGAGCAGTACTTC
.,TRBJ2-7,.,TRBV7-9,CASSFRDGGYEQYF,TGTGCCAGCAGCTTCCGGGACGGAGGTTACGAGCAGTACTTC
.,TRBJ2-5,.,TRBV20-1,CSASFTGETQYF,TGCAGTGCCAGTTTTACGGGCGAGACCCAGTACTTC
TRBD2,TRBJ2-1,.,TRBV29-1,CSVVGTSGTYNEQFF,TGCAGCGTTGTAGGGACTAGCGGCACCTACAATGAGCAGTTCTTC
.,TRBJ2-5,.,TRBV2,CASNRGGTAYQETQYF,TGTGCCAGCAACCGAGGGGGGACAGCGTACCAAGAGACCCAGTACTTC
.,TRBJ2-5,once,TRBV20-1,CSARNTAHGTQYF,TGCAGTGCTAGAAATACAGCCCATGGGACCCAGTACTTC
TRBD1,TRBJ2-7,.,TRBV12-3/TRBV12-4,CASSPQGQVTYEQYF,TGTGCCAGCAGCCCACAGGGACAGGTTACCTACGAGCAGTACTTC
TRBD2,TRBJ2-5,few,TRBV2,CASRQTSGETQYF,TGTGCCAGCAGGCAAACTAGCGGAGAGACCCAGTACTTC
.,TRBJ2-3,.,TRBV15,CATRLGGAADTQYF,TGTGCCACCCGGCTCGGGGGAGCGGCAGATACGCAGTATTTT
.,TRBJ2-4,few,TRBV5-1,CASSLDGKGNIQYF,TGCGCCAGCAGCTTGGACGGAAAGGGAAACATTCAGTACTTC
.,TRBJ1-1,.,TRBV29-1,CSADLGRFSTEAFF,TGCAGCGCTGACCTTGGACGGTTTAGCACTGAAGCTTTCTTT
.,TRBJ2-5,many,TRBV7-9,CASSPTGRETQYF,TGTGCCAGCAGCCCGACAGGTCGGGAGACCCAGTACTTC
.,TRBJ1-1,.,TRBV28,CASSIFGGLRSYPAFF,TGTGCCAGCAGCATATTCGGGGGCCTGCGATCGTACCCCGCTTTCTTT
TRBD1,TRBJ2-5,.,TRBV7-9,CASSSRDRGPGTQYF,TGTGCCAGCAGCTCCAGGGACAGGGGGCCGGGGACCCAGTACTTC
.,TRBJ2-3,.,TRBV29-1,CSVDRLGSTDTQYF,TGCAGCGTTGACAGGCTTGGAAGCACAGATACGCAGTATTTT
.,TRBJ1-2,.,TRBV12-3/TRBV12-4,CASSADGVYGYTF,TGTGCCAGCAGCGCCGACGGAGTCTATGGCTACACCTTC
.,TRBJ1-1,few,TRBV13,CASSIGTLNTEAFF,TGTGCCAGCAGCATAGGGACATTGAACACTGAAGCTTTCTTT
TRBD1,TRBJ2-1,.,TRBV24-1,CATSDLGQGLDNEQFF,TGTGCCACCAGTGACTTGGGACAGGGTCTCGATAATGAGCAGTTCTTC
.,TRBJ2-7,.,TRBV14,CASGGRQDNEQYF,TGTGCCAGCGGGGGGCGTCAGGACAATGAGCAGTACTTC
TRBD1,TRBJ1-5,few,TRBV7-2,CASSAQGTYSNQPQHF,TGTGCCAGCAGCGCACAGGGGACTTATAGCAATCAGCCCCAGCATTTT
.,TRBJ2-1,few,TRBV15,CATSRDLADYNEQFF,TGTGCCACCAGCAGAGATTTAGCGGACTACAATGAGCAGTTCTTC
.,TRBJ2-5,few,TRBV6-6,CAGSEGKRATQYF,TGTGCCGGCTCAGAGGGGAAAAGAGCGACCCAGTACTTC
TRBD1,TRBJ2-5,.,TRBV5-1,CASSSGTAAMETQYF,TGCGCCAGCAGCTCCGGGACAGCCGCCATGGAGACCCAGTACTTC
TRBD1,TRBJ2-7,few,TRBV4-3,CASSHRPPGQGPYEQYF,TGCGCCAGCAGCCACAGACCCCCGGGACAGGGCCCTTACGAGCAGTACTTC
.,TRBJ2-1,.,TRBV11-2,CASSLDSFGANEQFF,TGTGCCAGCAGCTTAGATAGTTTTGGGGCGAATGAGCAGTTCTTC
TRBD1,TRBJ2-3,few,TRBV20-1,CSARPGQLTDTQYF,TGCAGTGCTAGACCGGGACAGCTTACAGATACGCAGTATTTT
.,TRBJ2-1,.,TRBV14,CASSQLTPWNEQFF,TGTGCCAGCAGCCAACTCACCCCCTGGAATGAGCAGTTCTTC
.,TRBJ1-2,.,TRBV5-6,CASSVLGRDGYTF,TGTGCCAGCAGCGTCCTTGGACGGGATGGCTACACCTTC
.,TRBJ2-3,once,TRBV4-1,CASSWQTTDTQYF,TGCGCCAGCAGCTGGCAGACTACAGATACGCAGTATTTT
TRBD1,TRBJ1-2,many,TRBV5-1,CASSLGDRAYGYTF,TGCGCCAGCAGCTTGGGGGACAGGGCCTATGGCTACACCTTC
.,TRBJ2-3,.,TRBV12-3/TRBV12-4,CASSTGITDTQYF,TGTGCCAGCAGTACCGGGATCACAGATACGCAGTATTTT
TRBD1,TRBJ2-4,few,TRBV20-1,CSAKETGGGEQYF,TGCAGTGCTAAGGAGACAGGGGGTGGTGAGCAGTACTTC
TRBD2,TRBJ2-3,.,TRBV7-2,CAGSLNGLDTDTQYF,TGTGCCGGCAGCTTAAATGGACTAGACACAGATACGCAGTATTTT
.,TRBJ2-1,.,TRBV5-1,CASSYGRVIWGNERFF,TGCGCCAGCAGCTATGGGCGGGTGATCTGGGGCAATGAGCGGTTCTTC
TRBD2,TRBJ2-3,.,TRBV5-1,CASSPVAGGYTDTQYF,TGCGCCAGCTCCCCCGTAGCGGGAGGATACACAGATACGCAGTATTTT
TRBD2,TRBJ2-7,few,TRBV20-1,CSARDHGRYYSSEQYF,TGCAGTGCTAGAGATCACGGGAGGTACTATTCTTCGGAGCAGTACTTC
TRBD2,TRBJ2-7,once,TRBV12-3/TRBV12-4,CASTASGPYYEQYF,TGTGCCAGCACTGCTAGCGGGCCTTACTACGAGCAGTACTTC
.,TRBJ2-1,.,TRBV5-1,CASSLVVGPRAEQFF,TGCGCCAGCAGCTTGGTAGTCGGACCTAGGGCTGAGCAGTTCTTC
.,TRBJ2-5,.,TRBV7-3,CASSLNGMIQETQYF,TGTGCCAGCAGTCTTAACGGGATGATCCAAGAGACCCAGTACTTC
.,TRBJ2-5,.,TRBV3-1,CASSRTYSQETQYF,TGTGCCAGCAGCCGCACTTACAGCCAAGAGACCCAGTACTTC
TRBD1,TRBJ2-7,.,TRBV7-9,CASSLIPGTVYEQYF,TGTGCCAGCAGCCTAATCCCCGGGACAGTGTACGAGCAGTACTTC
TRBD2,TRBJ2-1,few,TRBV5-1,CASSFGLADNTYNEQFF,TGCGCCAGCAGCTTCGGACTAGCGGACAATACCTACAATGAGCAGTTCTTC
.,TRBJ2-5,.,TRBV7-3,CASSSRGTSETQYF,TGTGCCAGCAGCTCTAGGGGAACCTCGGAGACCCAGTACTTC
.,TRBJ1-5,.,TRBV7-6,CASSEGHYSNQPQHF,TGTGCCAGCAGCGAAGGACACTATAGCAATCAGCCCCAGCATTTT
.,TRBJ2-1,.,TRBV12-3/TRBV12-4,CASSPGIRFYNEQFF,TGTGCCAGCAGTCCGGGGATTCGCTTCTACAATGAGCAGTTCTTC
TRBD1,TRBJ2-3,few,TRBV5-7,CASSFRSGQGIGMEDTQYF,TGTGCCAGCAGCTTCCGTTCGGGACAGGGGATCGGTATGGAGGATACGCAGTATTTT
.,TRBJ1-2,many,TRBV7-2,CASSLKTGNYGYTF,TGTGCCAGCAGCTTAAAAACAGGGAACTATGGCTACACCTTC